The clone carrying this T cell receptor (beta chain) was observed a few times. The data were obtained in a study of T cells in Graves' hyperthyroidism and ophthalmopathy. The CDR3 sequence is 14 residues long. Germline trimming cut 4 bases from V and 9 bases from J; bases unmatched to any gene: 9. The V gene's germline CDR1 is SGHDT and CDR2 YYEEEE. Each diagnosis was grounded in clinical symptoms, serum thyroxine and TRAb, thyroid ultrasound, and orbital computed tomography. This sample holds PBMCs from less than 13 ml fresh peripheral blood. Authors of the study amplified TCR beta CDR3 regions from RNA transcripts. Researchers ran a first-round RT-PCR on the TCR CDR3 using the HTBI primer set. MiXCR, run by TCRdb on the multiplex PCR reads, gives a single entry per CDR3 protein. The sample includes around 270,000 distinct CDR3 sequences, around 20% of them seen just once.

The V and J genes are TRBV5-6 and TRBJ2-1; 8 bases line up with TRBD2. Sequenced input: blood. The clonotype was recovered from a man between 50 and 59 years old with Graves' ophthalmopathy. The CDR3 nucleotides are TGTGCCAGCAGCACTAGCGGAGTGGGGATTGAGCAGTTCTTC. Translated, it gives CASSTSGVGIEQFF. Looking up the rest from reference TRBV5-6 and TRBJ2-1 gives the full variable domain: DAGVTQSPTHLIKTRGQQVTLRCSPKSGHDTVSWYQQALGQGPQFIFQYYEEEERQRGNFPDRFSGHQFPNYSSELNVNALLLGDSALYLCASSTSGVGIEQFFGPGTRLTVL.